This T cell receptor (beta chain) was recorded in a study of identical twins. This clonotype showed up many times. MiXCR was run by TCRdb on the 5' RACE reads, yielding one entry per CDR3 protein. The table shows 650,000 to 800,000 distinct CDR3 sequences, with 8% to 9% occurring only once. The V and J ends lost 4 bases and 8 bases respectively, with 20 bases between them. Per germline, CDR1 ENHRY and CDR2 SYGVKD. The CDR3 is 15 residues long. The same sample was also studied in work on yellow fever vaccine responses in identical twins.

This clonotype was obtained from a woman aged 18 to 35 in good health. This sequence joins TRBV10-3 and TRBJ1-2; D unresolved. The specimen sequenced was PBMCs. CDR3 protein: CAISALRAQANGYTF. Here the CDR3 DNA reads TGTGCCATCAGTGCCCTTAGGGCGCAGGCGAACGGCTACACCTTC.